Below, 19 T cell receptor beta chains from the same sample are listed, as sequenced in a study of T-cell memory formation after mild COVID-19. Using its own MiXCR run on the 5' RACE reads, TCRdb lists one record per CDR3 protein. The sample contains around 450,000 distinct CDR3 sequences, 20% of which appear only once. Sequencing was performed on PBMCs or a T cell subset sorted from them (not recorded which). These receptors came from an adult woman who had mild COVID-19 (a few samples of this study predate the infection). Cell type and time point are not known.

The chain uses TRBV14 and TRBJ2-6; D gene unclear. V was pared by 3 bases and J by 1 base, with 16 bases between. Germline CDR1 SGHDN, CDR2 FVKESK. This CDR3 comprises 18 residues. CDR3 protein: CASSQQRLFFSGANVLTF. The CDR3 nucleotides read TGTGCCAGCAGCCAGCAGCGATTGTTTTTTTCTGGGGCCAACGTCCTGACTTTC.

The J gene is TRBJ1-5, the V gene TRBV27; the match to TRBD1 covers 7 bases. With 4 bases clipped from V and 1 base from J, the junction kept 10 bases outside the gene matches. Per germline, CDR1 MNHEY and CDR2 SMNVEV (reference sequence). The CDR3 has 17 residues. CDR3 sequence reads: CASSSGRQGPSNQPQHF. CDR3 DNA sequence: TGTGCCAGCAGTTCGGGACGACAGGGCCCCAGCAATCAGCCCCAGCATTTT.

The chain couples TRBV7-9 to TRBJ1-1; D remains ambiguous. This CDR3 has 12 residues. Germline assignment: CDR1 SEHNR and CDR2 FQNEAQ (reference sequence). Deletions cut 6 bases from V and 3 bases from J, with 8 bases between. CDR3 bases: TGTGCCAGCAGTCCGGACTACACTGAAGCTTTCTTT. As protein: CASSPDYTEAFF.

This clonotype was detected only a few times. V gene TRBV9 combines with J gene TRBJ1-2; TRBD1 matches 9 bases. CDR1 is SGDLS and CDR2 is YYNGEE in the germline V gene. There are 14 residues in the CDR3. V lost 3 bases to trimming and J lost 4 bases; unmatched junction nucleotides: 4. CDR3 DNA: TGTGCCAGCAGCGACAGGGGGCCGGGCTATGGCTACACCTTC. Amino acids: CASSDRGPGYGYTF. The full variable domain, rest sourced from reference TRBV9 and TRBJ1-2, is DSGVTQTPKHLITATGQRVTLRCSPRSGDLSVYWYQQSLDQGLQFLIQYYNGEERAKGNILERFSAQQFPDLHSELNLSSLELGDSALYFCASSDRGPGYGYTFGSGTRLTVV.

This clonotype was seen at least ten times. The chain carries TRBV12-3 or TRBV12-4 and TRBJ1-5; no clear D gene. V dropped 3 bases and J dropped 0 bases, with 3 bases sitting between them. The CDR3 is made up of 13 amino acids. The CDR3 bases are TGTGCCAGCAGTTTCTCTAGCAATCAGCCCCAGCATTTT. This sequence encodes CASSFSSNQPQHF.

A few counts support this clonotype. The chain employs TRBV27 and TRBJ2-3, with 12 bases identical to TRBD2. CDR3 length equals 14 residues. From germline, CDR1 is MNHEY and CDR2 SMNVEV (reference sequence). V lost 8 bases to trimming and J lost 5 bases; unmatched junction nucleotides: 5. DNA of the CDR3: TGTGCCAGCCGACTAGCGGGAGCTGGAGATACGCAGTATTTT. Amino acids: CASRLAGAGDTQYF.

This clonotype was counted many times. The chain has TRBV29-1 and TRBJ2-2, with D unresolved. In germline, CDR1 is SQVTM, CDR2 ANQGSEA. Trimming cost V 5 bases and J 0 bases, with 7 bases left between them. CDR3 length: 13 residues. Written as DNA, the CDR3 is TGCAGCGTTTCCTCAACGAACACCGGGGAGCTGTTTTTT. It codes for CSVSSTNTGELFF.

This clonotype was counted a few times. The chain couples TRBV18 to TRBJ2-3, with 8 positions matching TRBD1. CDR1 and CDR2 (germline): KGHSH, LQKENI. The CDR3 runs to 18 residues. J gave up 1 base and V 3 bases, and 12 bases lay outside the gene matches. DNA for the CDR3: TGTGCCAGCTCACCGCTCCTTCAAACGGGACAGGGCACAGATACGCAGTATTTT. It yields the protein CASSPLLQTGQGTDTQYF.

The rearrangement links TRBV11-3 to TRBJ2-1; possible D gene TRBD2, 6 bases. Trimming cost V 3 bases and J 9 bases, with 15 bases left between them. This CDR3 has 14 amino acids. Looked up from germline, CDR1 is SGHNT and CDR2 is YENEEA. CDR3 bases: TGTGCCAGCAGCTTTAACCGGGACTCTGGTGAGCAGTTCTTC. Translating gives CASSFNRDSGEQFF.

V is TRBV5-1 and J is TRBJ2-1, with 8 bases that match TRBD2. Germline assignment: CDR1 SGHRS and CDR2 YFSETQ. The CDR3 is 14 residues long. J gave up 6 bases and V 7 bases, and 9 bases lay outside the gene matches. Here the CDR3 DNA reads TGCGCCAGCCAAGCGGGGGACCCCTCCAATGAGCAGTTCTTC. It is translated as CASQAGDPSNEQFF. Variable domain in full (rest from reference TRBV5-1 and TRBJ2-1): KAGVTQTPRYLIKTRGQQVTLSCSPISGHRSVSWYQQTPGQGLQFLFEYFSETQRNKGNFPGRFSGRQFSNSRSEMNVSTLELGDSALYLCASQAGDPSNEQFFGPGTRLTVL.

V usage is TRBV12-3 or TRBV12-4 and J usage is TRBJ1-2, with unresolved D. Trimming left V 3 bases short and J 4 bases short, with 9 bases between. CDR3 length: 13 amino acids. The chain's CDR3 is CASSFRAGYGYTF. In nucleotides, the CDR3 is TGTGCCAGCAGTTTTCGGGCAGGCTATGGCTACACCTTC.

The gene calls are TRBV7-8 and TRBJ1-1; D remains ambiguous. Germline loops: CDR1 SGHVS, CDR2 FQNEAQ. This CDR3 has 16 residues. V was clipped by 0 bases and J by 0 bases, with 11 bases between them. The DNA of the CDR3 is TGTGCCAGCAGCTTAGCGCCGGCAGTGCTGAACACTGAAGCTTTCTTT. This gives the protein CASSLAPAVLNTEAFF.

The chain employs TRBV20-1 and TRBJ2-2, with a weak D call TRBD2 (5 bases). V was trimmed by 0 bases and J by 2 bases, leaving 13 bases between them. CDR1 DFQATT and CDR2 SNEGSKA come from the germline V gene (reference sequence). The CDR3 sequence is 16 residues long. The CDR3 DNA is TGCAGTGCTAGAGATGGGAGTATAGTAAACACCGGGGAGCTGTTTTTT. Protein sequence: CSARDGSIVNTGELFF.

V usage is TRBV25-1 and J usage is TRBJ2-5; D possibly corresponds to TRBD1 (5 bases). Trimming removed 2 bases from V and 5 bases from J, with 12 bases in between. From germline, CDR1 is MGHDK and CDR2 SYGVNS. The CDR3 runs 14 residues. In nucleotides, the CDR3 is TGTGCCAGCAGTGAAGGGGCAGGGTGGGAGACCCAGTACTTC. Residues: CASSEGAGWETQYF.

The rearrangement links TRBV29-1 to TRBJ2-7; D remains unclear. The V and J ends lost 2 bases and 3 bases respectively, with 11 bases between them. Per germline, CDR1 SQVTM and CDR2 ANQGSEA. The CDR3 sequence is 13 residues long. CDR3 residues: CSVEWLGNYEQYF. CDR3 DNA sequence: TGCAGCGTTGAATGGCTGGGGAACTACGAGCAGTACTTC.

This clonotype was found a few times. This chain uses TRBV19 with TRBJ1-2, with D tentatively TRBD1 (6 bases). CDR1 is LNHDA and CDR2 is SQIVND in the germline V gene (reference sequence). This CDR3 spans 16 amino acids. Trimming left V 4 bases short and J 4 bases short, with 19 bases between. In DNA, the CDR3 is TGTGCCAGTAGTACCAGCAAGGGACAAGGTTTCTATGGCTACACCTTC. It specifies CASSTSKGQGFYGYTF.

This clonotype was detected only once. The chain uses TRBV20-1 and TRBJ1-1; D remains unclear. Trimming took 2 bases from V and 7 from J, leaving 11 bases between them. The CDR3 runs to 12 residues. From germline, CDR1 is DFQATT and CDR2 SNEGSKA (reference sequence). The CDR3 reads CSARLQVYEAFF. The CDR3 DNA follows: TGCAGTGCTAGACTTCAGGTATATGAAGCTTTCTTT.

This rearrangement joins TRBV5-1 to TRBJ2-3, with TRBD2 matching 8 bases. This CDR3 is built from 16 residues. Trimming cost V 0 bases and J 3 bases; bases outside gene matches: 6. Germline V gene data show CDR1 as SGHRS and CDR2 as YFSETQ. CDR3 sequence: CASSLVGTRGTDTQYF. The CDR3 DNA reads as TGCGCCAGCAGCTTGGTTGGGACTAGGGGGACAGATACGCAGTATTTT. Filled out from reference TRBV5-1 and TRBJ2-3, the complete variable domain reads KAGVTQTPRYLIKTRGQQVTLSCSPISGHRSVSWYQQTPGQGLQFLFEYFSETQRNKGNFPGRFSGRQFSNSRSEMNVSTLELGDSALYLCASSLVGTRGTDTQYFGPGTRLTVL.

The table lists this clonotype with a few counts. The rearrangement joins TRBV6-6 to TRBJ2-5; 7 bases fit TRBD1. The CDR3 contains 15 residues. CDR1 and CDR2 (germline): MNHNY, SVGAGI (reference sequence). The V gene end was trimmed by 5 bases and the J gene end by 5 bases; junction bases not matched to a gene: 11. This CDR3 is CASSNEGAIWETQYF. In DNA form, the CDR3 reads TGTGCCAGCAGTAACGAGGGGGCGATTTGGGAGACCCAGTACTTC.